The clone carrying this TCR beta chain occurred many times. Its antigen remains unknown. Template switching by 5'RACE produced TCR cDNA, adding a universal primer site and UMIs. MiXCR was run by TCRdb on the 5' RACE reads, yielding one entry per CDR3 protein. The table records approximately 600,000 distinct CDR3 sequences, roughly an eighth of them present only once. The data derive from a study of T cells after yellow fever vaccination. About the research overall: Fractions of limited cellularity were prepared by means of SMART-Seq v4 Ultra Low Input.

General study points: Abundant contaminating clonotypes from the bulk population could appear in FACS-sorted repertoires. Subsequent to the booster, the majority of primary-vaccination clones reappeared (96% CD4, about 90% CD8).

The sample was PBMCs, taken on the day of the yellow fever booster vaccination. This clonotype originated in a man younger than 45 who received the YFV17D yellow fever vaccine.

CDR3 coding DNA: TGCAGTGCTATCGATCGGGAGATCGAGCAGTACTTC. Translation gives CSAIDREIEQYF. V and J are TRBV20-1 and TRBJ2-7, with D perhaps TRBD2 (6 bases). The CDR3 runs 12 residues. The germline CDR1 and CDR2 sequences are DFQATT and SNEGSKA (reference sequence). Trimming pared 4 bases from V and 6 bases from J, leaving 13 bases between.